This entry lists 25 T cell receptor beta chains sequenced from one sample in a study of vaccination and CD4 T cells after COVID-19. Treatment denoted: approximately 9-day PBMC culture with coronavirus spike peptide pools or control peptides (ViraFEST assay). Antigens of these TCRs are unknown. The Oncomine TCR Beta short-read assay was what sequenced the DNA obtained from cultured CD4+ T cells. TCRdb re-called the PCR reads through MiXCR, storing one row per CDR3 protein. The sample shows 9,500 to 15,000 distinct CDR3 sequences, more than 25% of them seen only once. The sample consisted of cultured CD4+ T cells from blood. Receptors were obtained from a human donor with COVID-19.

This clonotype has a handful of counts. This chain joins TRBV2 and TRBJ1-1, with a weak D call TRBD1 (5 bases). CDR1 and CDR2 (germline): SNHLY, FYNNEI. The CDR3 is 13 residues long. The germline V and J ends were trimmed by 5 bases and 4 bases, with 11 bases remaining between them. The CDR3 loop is CASSSPGGTEAFF. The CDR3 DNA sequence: TGTGCCAGCAGTTCCCCGGGGGGCACTGAAGCTTTCTTT.

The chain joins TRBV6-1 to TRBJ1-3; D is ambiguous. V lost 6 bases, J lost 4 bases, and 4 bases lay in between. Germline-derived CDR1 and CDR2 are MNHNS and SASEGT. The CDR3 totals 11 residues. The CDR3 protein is CASSRGNTIYF. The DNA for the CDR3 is TGTGCCAGCAGCCGGGGAAACACCATATATTTT.

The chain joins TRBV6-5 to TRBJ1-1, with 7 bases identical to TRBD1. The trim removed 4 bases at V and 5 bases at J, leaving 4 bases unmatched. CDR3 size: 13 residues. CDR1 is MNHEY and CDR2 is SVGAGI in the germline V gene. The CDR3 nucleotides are TGTGCCAGCAGTTCCGACAGGGAAACTGAAGCTTTCTTT. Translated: CASSSDRETEAFF.

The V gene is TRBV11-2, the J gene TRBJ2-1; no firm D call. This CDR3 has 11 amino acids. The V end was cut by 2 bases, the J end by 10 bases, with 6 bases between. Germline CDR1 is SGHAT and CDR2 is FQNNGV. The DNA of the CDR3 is TGTGCCAGCAGCTTATTCGGAGAGCAGTTCTTC. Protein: CASSLFGEQFF.

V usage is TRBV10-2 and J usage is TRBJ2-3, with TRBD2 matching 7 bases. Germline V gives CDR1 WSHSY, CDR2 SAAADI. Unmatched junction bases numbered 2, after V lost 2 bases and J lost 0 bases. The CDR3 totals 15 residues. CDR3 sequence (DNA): TGCGCCAGCAGTGAGGCCGGGGGGAGCACAGATACGCAGTATTTT. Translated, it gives CASSEAGGSTDTQYF.

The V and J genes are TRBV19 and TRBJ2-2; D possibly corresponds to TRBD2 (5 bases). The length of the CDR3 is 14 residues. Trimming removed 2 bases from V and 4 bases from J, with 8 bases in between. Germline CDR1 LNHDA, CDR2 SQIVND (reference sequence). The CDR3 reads CASSITGVTGELFF. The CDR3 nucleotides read TGTGCCAGTAGTATAACCGGGGTCACCGGGGAGCTGTTTTTT.

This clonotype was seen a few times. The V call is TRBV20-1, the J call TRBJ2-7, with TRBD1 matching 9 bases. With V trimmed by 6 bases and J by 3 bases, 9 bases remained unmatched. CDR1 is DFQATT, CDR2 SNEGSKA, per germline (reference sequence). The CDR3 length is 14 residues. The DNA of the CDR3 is TGCAGTGCAGTAATTCCGACAGGGGGCTACGAGCAGTACTTC. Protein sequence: CSAVIPTGGYEQYF.

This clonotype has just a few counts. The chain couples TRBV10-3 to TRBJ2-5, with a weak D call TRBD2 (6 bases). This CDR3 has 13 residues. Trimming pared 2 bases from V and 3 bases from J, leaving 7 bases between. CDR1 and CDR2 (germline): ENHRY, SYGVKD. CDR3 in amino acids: CAISEAGKETQYF. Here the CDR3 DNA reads TGTGCCATCAGTGAGGCGGGAAAAGAGACCCAGTACTTC.

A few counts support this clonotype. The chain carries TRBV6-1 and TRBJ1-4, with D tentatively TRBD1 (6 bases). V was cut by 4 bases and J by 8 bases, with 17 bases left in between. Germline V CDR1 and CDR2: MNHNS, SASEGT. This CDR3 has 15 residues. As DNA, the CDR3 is TGTGCCAGCAGTGTGGAGCAGGGGAAAATCGAAAAACTGTTTTTT. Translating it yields CASSVEQGKIEKLFF.

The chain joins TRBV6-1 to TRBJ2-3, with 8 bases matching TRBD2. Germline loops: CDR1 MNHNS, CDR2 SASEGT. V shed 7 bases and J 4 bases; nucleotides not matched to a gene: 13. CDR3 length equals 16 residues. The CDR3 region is CASKNIAGSRADTQYF. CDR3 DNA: TGTGCCAGCAAGAACATAGCGGGGTCTAGGGCAGATACGCAGTATTTT.

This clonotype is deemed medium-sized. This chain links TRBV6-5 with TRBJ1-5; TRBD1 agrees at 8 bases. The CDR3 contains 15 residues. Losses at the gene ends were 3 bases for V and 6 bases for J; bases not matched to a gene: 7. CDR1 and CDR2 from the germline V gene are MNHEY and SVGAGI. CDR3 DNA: TGTGCCAGCAGTTATGCGACAGGGGTTGCTCAGCCCCAGCATTTT. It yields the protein CASSYATGVAQPQHF.

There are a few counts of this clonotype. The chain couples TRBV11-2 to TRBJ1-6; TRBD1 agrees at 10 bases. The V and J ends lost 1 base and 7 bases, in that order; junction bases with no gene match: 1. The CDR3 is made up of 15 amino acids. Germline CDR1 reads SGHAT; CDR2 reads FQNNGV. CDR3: CASSLGDRGNSPLHF. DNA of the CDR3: TGTGCCAGCAGCTTAGGGGACAGGGGAAATTCACCCCTCCACTTT.

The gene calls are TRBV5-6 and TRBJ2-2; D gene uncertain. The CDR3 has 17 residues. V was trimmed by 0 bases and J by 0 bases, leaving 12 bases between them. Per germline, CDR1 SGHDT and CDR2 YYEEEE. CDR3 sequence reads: CASSLGWGPSNTGELFF. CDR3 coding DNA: TGTGCCAGCAGCTTGGGGTGGGGTCCATCGAACACCGGGGAGCTGTTTTTT.

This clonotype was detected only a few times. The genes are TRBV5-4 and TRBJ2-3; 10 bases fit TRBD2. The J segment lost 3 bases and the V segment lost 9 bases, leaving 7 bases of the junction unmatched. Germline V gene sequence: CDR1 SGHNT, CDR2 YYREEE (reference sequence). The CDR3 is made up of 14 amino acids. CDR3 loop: CATRLAGGTDTQYF. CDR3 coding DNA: TGTGCCACCCGACTAGCGGGTGGTACAGATACGCAGTATTTT.

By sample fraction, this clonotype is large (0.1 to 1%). The CDR3 spells CASSYRDQPQHF. CDR3 DNA sequence: TGTGCCAGCAGTTACAGAGATCAGCCCCAGCATTTT. V is TRBV6-2 or TRBV6-3 and J is TRBJ1-5; no clear D. From germline, CDR1 is MNHEY and CDR2 SVGEGT. This CDR3 region has 12 residues. Trimming shortened V by 2 bases and J by 5 bases, and 4 bases separated the two germline ends.

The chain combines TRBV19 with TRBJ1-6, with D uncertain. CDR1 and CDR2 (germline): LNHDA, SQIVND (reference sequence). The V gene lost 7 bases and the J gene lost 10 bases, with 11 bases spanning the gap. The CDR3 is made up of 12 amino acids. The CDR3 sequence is CASNGVGSPLHF. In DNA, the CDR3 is TGTGCCAGTAATGGGGTAGGGTCACCCCTCCACTTT. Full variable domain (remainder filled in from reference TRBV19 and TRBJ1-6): DGGITQSPKYLFRKEGQNVTLSCEQNLNHDAMYWYRQDPGQGLRLIYYSQIVNDFQKGDIAEGYSVSREKKESFPLTVTSAQKNPTAFYLCASNGVGSPLHFGNGTRLTVT.

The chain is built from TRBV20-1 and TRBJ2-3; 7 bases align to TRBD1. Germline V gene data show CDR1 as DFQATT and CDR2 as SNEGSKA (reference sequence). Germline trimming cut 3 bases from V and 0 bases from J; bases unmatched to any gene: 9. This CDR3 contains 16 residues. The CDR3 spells CSASYRGRDSTDTQYF. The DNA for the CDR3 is TGCAGTGCTAGCTACAGGGGTAGGGATAGCACAGATACGCAGTATTTT.

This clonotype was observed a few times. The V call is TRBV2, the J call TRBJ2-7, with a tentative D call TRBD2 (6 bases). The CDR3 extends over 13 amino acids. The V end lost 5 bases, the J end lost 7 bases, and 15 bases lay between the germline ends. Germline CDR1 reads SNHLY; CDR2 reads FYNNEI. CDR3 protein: CASSRRMEGEQYF. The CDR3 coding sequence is TGTGCCAGCAGTCGGCGGATGGAGGGGGAGCAGTACTTC.

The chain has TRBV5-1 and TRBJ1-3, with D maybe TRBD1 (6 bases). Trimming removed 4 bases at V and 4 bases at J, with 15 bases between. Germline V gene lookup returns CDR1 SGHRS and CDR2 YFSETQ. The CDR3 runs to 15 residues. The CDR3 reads CASSLVTGSGNTIYF. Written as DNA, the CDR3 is TGCGCCAGCAGCCTCGTAACAGGGTCGGGAAACACCATATATTTT.

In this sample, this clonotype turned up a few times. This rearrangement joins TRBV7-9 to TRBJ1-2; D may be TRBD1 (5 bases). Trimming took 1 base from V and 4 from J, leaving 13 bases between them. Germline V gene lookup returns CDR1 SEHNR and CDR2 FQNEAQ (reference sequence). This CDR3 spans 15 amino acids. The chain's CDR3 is CASSLEVTGTYGYTF. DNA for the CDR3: TGTGCCAGCAGCTTAGAAGTCACCGGGACCTATGGCTACACCTTC.

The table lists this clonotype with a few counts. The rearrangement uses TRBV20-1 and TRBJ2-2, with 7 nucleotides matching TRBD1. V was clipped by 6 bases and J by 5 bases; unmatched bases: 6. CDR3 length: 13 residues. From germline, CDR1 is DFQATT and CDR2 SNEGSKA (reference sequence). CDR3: CSATGTVTGELFF. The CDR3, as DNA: TGCAGTGCGACCGGGACAGTTACCGGGGAGCTGTTTTTT.

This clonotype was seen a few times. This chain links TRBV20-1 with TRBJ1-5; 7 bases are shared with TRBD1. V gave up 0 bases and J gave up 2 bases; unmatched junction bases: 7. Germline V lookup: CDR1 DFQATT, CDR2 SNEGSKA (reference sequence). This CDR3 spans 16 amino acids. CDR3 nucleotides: TGCAGTGCTAGAGATAAGGGGGCTTTAGGCAATCAGCCCCAGCATTTT. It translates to CSARDKGALGNQPQHF.

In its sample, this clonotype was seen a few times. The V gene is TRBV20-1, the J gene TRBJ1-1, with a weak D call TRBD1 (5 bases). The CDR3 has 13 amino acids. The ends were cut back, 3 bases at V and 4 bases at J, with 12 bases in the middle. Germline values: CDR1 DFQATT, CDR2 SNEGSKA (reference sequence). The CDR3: CSASRGESTEAFF. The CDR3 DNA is TGCAGTGCTAGTCGGGGGGAGAGCACTGAAGCTTTCTTT.

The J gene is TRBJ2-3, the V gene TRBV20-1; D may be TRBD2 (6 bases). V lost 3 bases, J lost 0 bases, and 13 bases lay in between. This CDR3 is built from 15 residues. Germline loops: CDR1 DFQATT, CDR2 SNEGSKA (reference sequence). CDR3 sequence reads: CSASDSGASTDTQYF. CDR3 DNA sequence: TGCAGTGCTAGCGATAGCGGAGCTAGCACAGATACGCAGTATTTT.

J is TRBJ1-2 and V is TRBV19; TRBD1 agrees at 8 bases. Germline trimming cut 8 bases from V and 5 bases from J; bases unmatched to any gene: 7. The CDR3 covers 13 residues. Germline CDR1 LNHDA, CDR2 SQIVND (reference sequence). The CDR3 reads CASSQGAEYGYTF. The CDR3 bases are TGTGCCAGTTCCCAGGGGGCGGAGTATGGCTACACCTTC.